The 21 T cell receptor beta chains presented below share a single source sample, sequenced in a study of blood T cell repertoires in COVID-19. Sequencing used immunoSEQ multiplex PCR; TCRdb keeps in-frame clones, though not all of them. The sample has about 280,000 clones; 85% are singletons. Specimen: PBMCs or T cells enriched from blood (not recorded which). The receptors were sampled from a woman aged 45-65 years who had recovered from COVID-19.

This clone was seen only once. The gene calls are TRBV5-1 and TRBJ2-5, with D possibly TRBD1 on 5 matching bases. This CDR3 comprises 14 residues. V was cut by 5 bases and J by 2 bases, with 13 bases left in between. Germline values: CDR1 SGHRS, CDR2 YFSETQ. The CDR3 DNA sequence: TGCGCCAGCAGGGTCCAGGGTGGACAAGAGACCCAGTACTTC. The encoded protein is CASRVQGGQETQYF. The full variable domain, completed using reference TRBV5-1 and TRBJ2-5, is KAGVTQTPRYLIKTRGQQVTLSCSPISGHRSVSWYQQTPGQGLQFLFEYFSETQRNKGNFPGRFSGRQFSNSRSEMNVSTLELGDSALYLCASRVQGGQETQYFGPGTRLLVL.

The chain joins TRBV30 to TRBJ1-1, with TRBD1 as a possible D gene (6 bases). Germline V lookup: CDR1 GTSNPN, CDR2 SVGIG (reference sequence). V was clipped by 2 bases and J by 4 bases, with 14 bases between them. The CDR3 consists of 14 residues. The CDR3 region has the DNA TGTGCCTGGAGTAAAACGACAGGAATCACTGAAGCTTTCTTT. As protein: CAWSKTTGITEAFF.

The chain carries TRBV7-6 and TRBJ2-1; 9 nucleotides line up with TRBD2. CDR1 is SGHVS, CDR2 FNYEAQ, per germline. This CDR3 comprises 15 residues. The V and J ends lost 6 bases and 6 bases, in that order; junction bases with no gene match: 9. The CDR3 DNA follows: TGTGCCAGCAGTCCCGCGGGGGGGGCAATCAATGAGCAGTTCTTC. Translation: CASSPAGGAINEQFF.

V and J are TRBV5-1 and TRBJ2-1, with TRBD2 matching 11 bases. V lost 4 bases and J lost 5; bases outside the gene matches: 5. CDR1 and CDR2 (germline): SGHRS, YFSETQ. The CDR3 has 15 amino acids. For the CDR3, the DNA is TGCGCCAGCAGCGCCGGGACTAGCGGAGACAATGAGCAGTTCTTC. Residues: CASSAGTSGDNEQFF.

The chain recombines TRBV19 with TRBJ1-4; TRBD1 agrees at 8 bases. CDR1 LNHDA and CDR2 SQIVND come from the germline V gene (reference sequence). The CDR3 loop spans 15 amino acids. The trim removed 8 bases at V and 4 bases at J, leaving 9 bases unmatched. The CDR3 DNA follows: TGTGCCAGTTCCCAGGGGGCTCTGGGTAATGAAAAACTGTTTTTT. It is translated as CASSQGALGNEKLFF.

CDR3 region: CASSVDWNTEAFF. The DNA of the CDR3 is TGTGCCAGTAGTGTGGACTGGAACACTGAAGCTTTCTTT. The rearrangement joins TRBV19 to TRBJ1-1; D not resolved. This CDR3 has 13 amino acids. Per the germline V gene, CDR1 is LNHDA and CDR2 is SQIVND (reference sequence). The ends were cut back, 5 bases at V and 1 base at J, with 8 bases in the middle.

This clone has more than one count but fewer than ten. J is TRBJ1-1 and V is TRBV3-1 (or the pseudogene TRBV3-2), with no clear D. V was trimmed by 0 bases and J by 6 bases, leaving 8 bases between them. CDR1 and CDR2 (germline): LGHDT, YNNKEL (reference sequence). The CDR3 is 13 residues long. DNA for the CDR3: TGTGCCAGCAGCCAAGATCCCCGGGCTGAAGCTTTCTTT. It yields the protein CASSQDPRAEAFF.

The chain is built from TRBV3-1 (or the pseudogene TRBV3-2) and TRBJ1-1, with 8 bases fitting TRBD1. There are 15 residues in the CDR3. V lost 3 bases, J lost 2 bases, and 5 bases stayed unmatched. CDR1 and CDR2 from the germline V gene are LGHDT and YNNKEL (reference sequence). CDR3 residues: CASSQGQAGNTEAFF. The CDR3 DNA sequence: TGTGCCAGCAGCCAGGGACAGGCTGGTAACACTGAAGCTTTCTTT.

A few counts support this clone. This chain's CDR3 is CASKTTRTGGRESPLHF. DNA of the CDR3: TGTGCCAGCAAGACTACCCGGACAGGGGGCCGTGAATCACCCCTCCACTTT. The chain carries TRBV28 and TRBJ1-6, with TRBD1 identical over 11 bases. Per the germline V gene, CDR1 is MDHEN and CDR2 is SYDVKM. Trimming cost V 7 bases and J 10 bases; bases outside gene matches: 15. CDR3 length: 17 residues.

The V gene is TRBV5-4, the J gene TRBJ2-3, with D maybe TRBD1 (7 bases). V was clipped by 0 bases and J by 3 bases, with 14 bases between them. The V gene's germline CDR1 is SGHNT and CDR2 YYREEE (reference sequence). The CDR3 is 16 amino acids. Here the CDR3 DNA reads TGTGCCAGCAGCTTGGGCGGGACAGTGCGAACAGATACGCAGTATTTT. This gives the protein CASSLGGTVRTDTQYF.

The rearrangement joins TRBV6-5 to TRBJ1-5; possible D gene TRBD1, 5 bases. CDR3 size: 14 residues. Trimming cost V 2 bases and J 6 bases, with 11 bases left between them. Germline values: CDR1 MNHEY, CDR2 SVGAGI. For the CDR3, the DNA is TGTGCCAGCAGTTACGGCGGGGGGGGTCAGCCCCAGCATTTT. It specifies CASSYGGGGQPQHF.

The chain recombines TRBV18 with TRBJ1-2; 11 nucleotides agree with TRBD1. The CDR3 totals 16 residues. V shed 4 bases and J 6 bases; nucleotides not matched to a gene: 10. CDR1 and CDR2 from the germline V gene are KGHSH and LQKENI. The CDR3, as DNA: TGTGCCAGCTCACAGAGTACCGGGACAGGGGGAAATGGCTACACCTTC. Translation gives CASSQSTGTGGNGYTF.

The V call is TRBV6-2 or TRBV6-3, the J call TRBJ2-7; D gene unclear. The CDR3 extends over 12 amino acids. V lost 4 bases and J lost 6, with 10 bases in between. Germline CDR1 is MNHEY and CDR2 is SVGEGT. This chain's CDR3 is CASSSLPGEQYF. In nucleotides, the CDR3 is TGTGCCAGCAGTTCCCTCCCGGGCGAGCAGTACTTC.

This clone was observed a single time. This sequence joins TRBV25-1 and TRBJ1-1, with D possibly being TRBD1 (5 bases). Trimming left V 2 bases short and J 5 bases short, with 12 bases between. CDR1 is MGHDK and CDR2 is SYGVNS in the germline V gene. This CDR3 is 14 amino acids long. CDR3 in DNA: TGTGCCAGCAGTGAAGGAGGGGTGCGAACTGAAGCTTTCTTT. It codes for CASSEGGVRTEAFF.

The sample holds a few counts of this clone. The rearrangement links TRBV4-1 to TRBJ1-2; unclear D gene. The germline V gene has CDR1 MGHRA and CDR2 YSYEKL. The CDR3 is 16 residues long. Trimming stripped 3 bases from V and 8 bases from J, with 22 bases between. CDR3 sequence (DNA): TGCGCCAGCAGCCACACCTATAAGATGGACGGGAGCGGCTACACCTTC. Its translation is CASSHTYKMDGSGYTF.

The genes are TRBV10-2 and TRBJ1-5; 7 nucleotides line up with TRBD1. With V trimmed by 3 bases and J by 4 bases, 12 bases remained unmatched. From germline, CDR1 is WSHSY and CDR2 SAAADI. This CDR3 spans 17 amino acids. The CDR3 region has the DNA TGCGCCAGCAGTGATAGGACTCGACAGGGTCCAAATCAGCCCCAGCATTTT. It codes for CASSDRTRQGPNQPQHF.

This clone turned up a few times. This CDR3 is also generated by other DNA sequences in the sample. The chain recombines TRBV5-1 with TRBJ2-5; 8 bases agree with TRBD2. The length of the CDR3 is 15 residues. The junction had 3 bases not matched to a gene; V was cut back by 0 bases and J by 2 bases. From germline, CDR1 is SGHRS and CDR2 YFSETQ. The DNA of the CDR3 is TGCGCCAGCAGCTTGGGAACTAGCGGTCAAGAGACCCAGTACTTC. This codes for CASSLGTSGQETQYF.

This chain links TRBV11-2 with TRBJ2-7, with D possibly matching TRBD2 (5 bases). CDR1 is SGHAT and CDR2 is FQNNGV in the germline V gene. The CDR3 spans 15 residues. Trimming removed 5 bases from V and 4 bases from J, with 18 bases in between. CDR3 coding DNA: TGTGCCAGCAGCCTTGGACTCACCGTGTTATACGAGCAGTACTTC. It yields the protein CASSLGLTVLYEQYF.

In its sample, this clone was seen many times. The chain combines TRBV5-1 with TRBJ2-5; 8 nucleotides match TRBD1. Trimming cost V 4 bases and J 2 bases; bases outside gene matches: 7. This CDR3 has 15 amino acids. CDR1 and CDR2 from the germline V gene are SGHRS and YFSETQ. The CDR3 loop is CASSQGTGGQETQYF. For the CDR3, the DNA is TGCGCCAGCAGCCAGGGGACAGGAGGACAAGAGACCCAGTACTTC.

The chain is built from TRBV28 and TRBJ1-3; 7 positions agree with TRBD1. Germline assignment: CDR1 MDHEN and CDR2 SYDVKM. The J segment lost 2 bases and the V segment lost 4 bases, leaving 11 bases of the junction unmatched. CDR3 length equals 17 residues. The CDR3 is CASSSTFDRVAGNTIYF. CDR3 sequence (DNA): TGTGCCAGCAGTTCTACATTTGACAGGGTCGCTGGAAACACCATATATTTT.

This chain links TRBV9 with TRBJ1-4; 7 bases are shared with TRBD1. V lost 4 bases and J lost 5; bases outside the gene matches: 5. Germline CDR1 and CDR2: SGDLS and YYNGEE. The CDR3 has 14 amino acids. The CDR3 DNA sequence: TGTGCCAGCAGCTTCTCGGGACAGAATGAAAAACTGTTTTTT. Amino acids: CASSFSGQNEKLFF.